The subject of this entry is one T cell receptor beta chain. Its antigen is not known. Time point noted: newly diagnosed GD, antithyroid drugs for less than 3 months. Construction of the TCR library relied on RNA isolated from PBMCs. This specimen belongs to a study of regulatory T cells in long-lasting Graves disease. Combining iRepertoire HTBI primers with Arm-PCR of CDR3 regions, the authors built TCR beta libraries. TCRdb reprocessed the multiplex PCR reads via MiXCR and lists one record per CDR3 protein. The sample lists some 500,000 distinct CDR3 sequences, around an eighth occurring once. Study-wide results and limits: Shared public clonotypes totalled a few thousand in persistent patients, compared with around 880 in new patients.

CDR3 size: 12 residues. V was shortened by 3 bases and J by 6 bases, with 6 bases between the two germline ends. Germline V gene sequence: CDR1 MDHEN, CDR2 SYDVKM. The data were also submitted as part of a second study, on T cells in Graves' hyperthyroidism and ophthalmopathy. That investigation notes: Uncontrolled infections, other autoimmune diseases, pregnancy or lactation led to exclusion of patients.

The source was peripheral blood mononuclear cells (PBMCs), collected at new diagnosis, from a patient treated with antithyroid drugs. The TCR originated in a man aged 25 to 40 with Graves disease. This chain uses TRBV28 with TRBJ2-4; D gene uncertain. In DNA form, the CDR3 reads TGTGCCAGCAGTTTCGGCATAAACATTCAGTACTTC. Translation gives CASSFGINIQYF. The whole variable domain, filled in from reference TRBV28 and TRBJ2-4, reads DVKVTQSSRYLVKRTGEKVFLECVQDMDHENMFWYRQDPGLGLRLIYFSYDVKMKEKGDIPEGYSVSREKKERFSLILESASTNQTSMYLCASSFGINIQYFGAGTRLSVL.